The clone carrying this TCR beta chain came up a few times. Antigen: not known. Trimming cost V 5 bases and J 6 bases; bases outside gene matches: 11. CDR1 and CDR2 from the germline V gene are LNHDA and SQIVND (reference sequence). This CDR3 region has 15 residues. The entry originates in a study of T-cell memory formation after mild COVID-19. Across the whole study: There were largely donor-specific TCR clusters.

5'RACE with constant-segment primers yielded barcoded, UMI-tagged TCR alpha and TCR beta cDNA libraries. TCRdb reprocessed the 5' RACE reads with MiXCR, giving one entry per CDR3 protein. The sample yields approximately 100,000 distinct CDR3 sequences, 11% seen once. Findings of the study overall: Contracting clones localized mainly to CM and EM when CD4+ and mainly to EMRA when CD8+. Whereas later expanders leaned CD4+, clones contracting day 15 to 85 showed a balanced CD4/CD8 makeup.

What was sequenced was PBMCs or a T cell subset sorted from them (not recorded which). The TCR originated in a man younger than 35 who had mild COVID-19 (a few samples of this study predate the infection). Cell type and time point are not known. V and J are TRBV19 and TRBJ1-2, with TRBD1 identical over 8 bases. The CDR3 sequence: CASSETGTGGNGYTF. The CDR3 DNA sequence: TGTGCCAGTAGTGAGACCGGGACAGGTGGAAATGGCTACACCTTC.